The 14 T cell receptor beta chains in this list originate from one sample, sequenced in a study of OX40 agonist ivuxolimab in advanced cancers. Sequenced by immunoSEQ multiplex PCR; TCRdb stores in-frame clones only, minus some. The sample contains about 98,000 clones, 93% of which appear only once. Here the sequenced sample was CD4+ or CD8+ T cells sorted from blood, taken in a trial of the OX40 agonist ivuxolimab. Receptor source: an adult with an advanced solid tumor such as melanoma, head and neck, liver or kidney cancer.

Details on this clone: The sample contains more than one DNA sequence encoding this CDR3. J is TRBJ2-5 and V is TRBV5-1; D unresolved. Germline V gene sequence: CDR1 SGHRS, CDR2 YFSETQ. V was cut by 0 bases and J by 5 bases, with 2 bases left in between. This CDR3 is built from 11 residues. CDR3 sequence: CASSLDETQYF. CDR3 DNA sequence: TGCGCCAGCAGCTTGGACGAGACCCAGTACTTC.

The CDR3 DNA follows: TGTGCCAGCAGTTATTATCTGGGACCGGGGGGCTACACCTTC. Amino acid sequence: CASSYYLGPGGYTF. The chain carries TRBV2 and TRBJ1-2; D might be TRBD1 (5 bases). V lost 5 bases and J lost 8, with 18 bases in between. The CDR3 spans 14 residues. Germline lookup yields CDR1 SNHLY and CDR2 FYNNEI.

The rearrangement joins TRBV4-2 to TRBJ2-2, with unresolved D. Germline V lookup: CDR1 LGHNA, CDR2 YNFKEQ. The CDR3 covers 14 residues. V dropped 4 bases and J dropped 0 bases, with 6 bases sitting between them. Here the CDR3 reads CASSRPANTGELFF. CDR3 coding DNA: TGTGCCAGCAGCCGTCCCGCGAACACCGGGGAGCTGTTTTTT.

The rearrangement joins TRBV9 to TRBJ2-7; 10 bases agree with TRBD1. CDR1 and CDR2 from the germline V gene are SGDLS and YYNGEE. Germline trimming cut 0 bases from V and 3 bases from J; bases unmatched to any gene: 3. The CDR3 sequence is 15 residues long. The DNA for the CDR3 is TGTGCCAGCAGCGTAGGAGGGACAGGGGACTACGAGCAGTACTTC. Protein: CASSVGGTGDYEQYF.

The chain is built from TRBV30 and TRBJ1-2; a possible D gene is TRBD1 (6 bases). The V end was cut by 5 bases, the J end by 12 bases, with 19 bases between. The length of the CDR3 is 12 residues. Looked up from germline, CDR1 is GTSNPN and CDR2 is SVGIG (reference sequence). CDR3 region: CAWESRGDRHTF. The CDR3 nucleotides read TGTGCCTGGGAGTCTAGGGGGGACCGGCACACCTTC.

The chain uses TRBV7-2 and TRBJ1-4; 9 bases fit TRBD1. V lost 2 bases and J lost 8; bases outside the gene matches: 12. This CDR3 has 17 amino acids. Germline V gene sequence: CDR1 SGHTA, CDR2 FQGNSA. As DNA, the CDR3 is TGTGCCAGCAGCTTACAGTCCCCCGGGACAGGGAAGGAAAAACTGTTTTTT. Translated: CASSLQSPGTGKEKLFF.

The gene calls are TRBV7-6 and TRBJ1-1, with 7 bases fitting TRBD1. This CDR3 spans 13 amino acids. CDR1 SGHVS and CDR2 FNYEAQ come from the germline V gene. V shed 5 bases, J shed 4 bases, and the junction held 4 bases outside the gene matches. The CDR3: CASSPPGGTEAFF. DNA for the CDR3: TGTGCCAGCAGCCCCCCAGGGGGCACTGAAGCTTTCTTT.

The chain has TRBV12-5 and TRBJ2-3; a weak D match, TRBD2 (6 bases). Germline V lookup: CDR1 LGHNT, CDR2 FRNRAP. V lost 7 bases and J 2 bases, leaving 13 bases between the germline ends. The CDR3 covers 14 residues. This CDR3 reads CASALGLNTDTQYF. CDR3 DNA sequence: TGTGCTAGTGCCCTGGGACTCAACACAGATACGCAGTATTTT.

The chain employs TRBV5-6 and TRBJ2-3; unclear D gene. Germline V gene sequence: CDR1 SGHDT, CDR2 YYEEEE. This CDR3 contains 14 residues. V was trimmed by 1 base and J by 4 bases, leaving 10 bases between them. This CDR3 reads CASSLRLPADTQYF. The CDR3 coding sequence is TGTGCCAGCAGCTTGAGGCTCCCGGCAGATACGCAGTATTTT. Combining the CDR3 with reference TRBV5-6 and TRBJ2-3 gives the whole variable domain DAGVTQSPTHLIKTRGQQVTLRCSPKSGHDTVSWYQQALGQGPQFIFQYYEEEERQRGNFPDRFSGHQFPNYSSELNVNALLLGDSALYLCASSLRLPADTQYFGPGTRLTVL.

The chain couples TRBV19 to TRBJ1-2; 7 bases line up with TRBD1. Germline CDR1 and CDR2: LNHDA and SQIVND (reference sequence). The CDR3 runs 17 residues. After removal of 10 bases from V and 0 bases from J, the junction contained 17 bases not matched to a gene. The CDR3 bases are TGTGCCACCCGGGGACAGCGGGCGCCAGGAGCTAACTATGGCTACACCTTC. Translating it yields CATRGQRAPGANYGYTF.

CDR3 residues: CAISRTSGRAGEQFF. For the CDR3, the DNA is TGTGCCATCAGCCGGACTAGCGGGAGGGCAGGTGAGCAGTTCTTC. The genes are TRBV10-3 and TRBJ2-1, with 15 bases fitting TRBD2. The length of the CDR3 is 15 residues. The V gene's germline CDR1 is ENHRY and CDR2 SYGVKD. The junction had 6 bases not matched to a gene; V was cut back by 6 bases and J by 9 bases.

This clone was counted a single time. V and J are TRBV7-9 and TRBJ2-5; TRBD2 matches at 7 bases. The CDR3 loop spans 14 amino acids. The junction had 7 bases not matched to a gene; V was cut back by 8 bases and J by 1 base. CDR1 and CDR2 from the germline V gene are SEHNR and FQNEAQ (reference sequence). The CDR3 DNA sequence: TGTGCCAGCCTGGCTAGCGGAAGCCAAGAGACCCAGTACTTC. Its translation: CASLASGSQETQYF.

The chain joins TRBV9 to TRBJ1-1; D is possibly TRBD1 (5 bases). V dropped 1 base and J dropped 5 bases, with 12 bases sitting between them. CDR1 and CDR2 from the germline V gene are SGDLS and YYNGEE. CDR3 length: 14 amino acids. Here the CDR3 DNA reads TGTGCCAGCAGCGTACATCTCGGGGGGACTGAAGCTTTCTTT. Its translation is CASSVHLGGTEAFF.

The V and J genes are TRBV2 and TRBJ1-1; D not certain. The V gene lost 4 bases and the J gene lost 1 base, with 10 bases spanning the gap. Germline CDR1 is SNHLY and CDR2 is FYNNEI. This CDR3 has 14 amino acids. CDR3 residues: CASSGWAGNTEAFF. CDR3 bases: TGTGCCAGCAGTGGATGGGCAGGGAACACTGAAGCTTTCTTT.